The entry below describes one T cell receptor (beta chain). What it binds is unknown. V shed 1 base and J shed 0 bases, with 6 bases lying between them. Germline assignment: CDR1 SEHNR and CDR2 FQNEAQ (reference sequence). The CDR3 is 14 amino acids. These data originate in a study of a mutant IDH1 vaccine in newly diagnosed glioma. Study at large: The first vaccination came 4-6 weeks after radiotherapy alone, or with temozolomide cycles. Averaging around 42 years of age, treated patients were around 62% male and around 40% female. Beforehand, treatment had been radiotherapy, temozolomide, or both; the majority received both.

Time point noted: week 23, last vaccination. Each dose delivered 300 ug of mutant IDH1 20-mer peptide subcutaneously with imiquimod. The repertoire was sequenced with immunoSEQ multiplex PCR; TCRdb's copy has only in-frame clones and lacks some. The sample holds around 39,000 clones, less than 85% seen once. This clonotype originated in a woman aged 18-35 years with glioma. Some clones in this sample may be carry-over from other donors' samples. The genes are TRBV7-9 and TRBJ1-1; D not resolved. This specimen was PBMCs, taken from a glioma patient whose treatment included an IDH1 peptide vaccine. CDR3 in amino acids: CASSLDPMNTEAFF. Written as DNA, the CDR3 is TGTGCCAGCAGCTTAGATCCGATGAACACTGAAGCTTTCTTT.